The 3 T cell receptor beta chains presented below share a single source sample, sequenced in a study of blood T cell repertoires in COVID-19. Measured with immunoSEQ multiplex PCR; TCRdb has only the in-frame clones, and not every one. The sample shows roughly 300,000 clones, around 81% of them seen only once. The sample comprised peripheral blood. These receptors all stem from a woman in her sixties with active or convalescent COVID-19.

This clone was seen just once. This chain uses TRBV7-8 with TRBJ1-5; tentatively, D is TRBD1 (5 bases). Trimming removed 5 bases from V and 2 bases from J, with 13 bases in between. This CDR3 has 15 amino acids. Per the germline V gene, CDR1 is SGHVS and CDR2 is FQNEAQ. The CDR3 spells CASSDLLQGNQPQHF. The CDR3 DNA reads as TGTGCCAGCAGCGACTTACTACAGGGCAATCAGCCCCAGCATTTT.

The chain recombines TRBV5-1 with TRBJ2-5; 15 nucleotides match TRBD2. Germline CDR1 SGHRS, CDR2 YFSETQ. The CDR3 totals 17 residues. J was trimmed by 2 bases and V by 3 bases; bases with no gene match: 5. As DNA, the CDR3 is TGCGCCAGCAGCTCGGGACTAGCGGGGGGACTTCAAGAGACCCAGTACTTC. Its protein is CASSSGLAGGLQETQYF. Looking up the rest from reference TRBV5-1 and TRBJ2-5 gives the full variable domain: KAGVTQTPRYLIKTRGQQVTLSCSPISGHRSVSWYQQTPGQGLQFLFEYFSETQRNKGNFPGRFSGRQFSNSRSEMNVSTLELGDSALYLCASSSGLAGGLQETQYFGPGTRLLVL.

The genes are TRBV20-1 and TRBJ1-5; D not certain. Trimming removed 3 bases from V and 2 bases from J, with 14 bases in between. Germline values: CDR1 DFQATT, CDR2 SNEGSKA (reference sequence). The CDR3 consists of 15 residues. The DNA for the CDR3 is TGCAGTGCTAGTCCAACGGGTGGAGGCAATCAGCCCCAGCATTTT. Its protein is CSASPTGGGNQPQHF.